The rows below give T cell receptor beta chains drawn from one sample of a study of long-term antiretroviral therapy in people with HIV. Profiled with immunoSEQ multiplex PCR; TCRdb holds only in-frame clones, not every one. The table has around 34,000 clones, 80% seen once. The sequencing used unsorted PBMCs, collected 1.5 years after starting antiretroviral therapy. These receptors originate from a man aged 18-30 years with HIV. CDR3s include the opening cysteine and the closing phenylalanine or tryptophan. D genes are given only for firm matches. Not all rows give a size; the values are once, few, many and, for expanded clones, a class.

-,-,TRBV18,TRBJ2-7,CASSPFAGTNPYEQYF,TGTGCCAGCTCACCCTTTGCCGGGACAAACCCCTACGAGCAGTACTTC
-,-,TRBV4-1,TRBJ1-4,CASSQAMVGGLNEKLFF,TGCGCCAGCAGCCAAGCTATGGTTGGGGGACTGAATGAAAAACTGTTTTTT
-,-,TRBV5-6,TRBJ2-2,CASSLMGAGVSGELFF,TGTGCCAGCAGCTTGATGGGGGCGGGAGTTTCCGGGGAGCTGTTTTTT
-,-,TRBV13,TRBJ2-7,CASSLGVGPTYEQYF,TGTGCCAGCAGCTTAGGCGTGGGTCCCACCTACGAGCAGTACTTC
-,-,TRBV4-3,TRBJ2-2,CASSQVRPNTGELFF,TGCGCCAGCAGCCAAGTAAGACCGAACACCGGGGAGCTGTTTTTT
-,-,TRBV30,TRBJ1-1,CAQYRGPMNTEAFF,TGTGCCCAATACCGGGGTCCGATGAACACTGAAGCTTTCTTT
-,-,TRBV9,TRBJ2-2,CASSVEAGGSGELFF,TGTGCCAGCAGCGTAGAGGCTGGAGGGAGCGGGGAGCTGTTTTTT
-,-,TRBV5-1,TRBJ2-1,CASRQVGGSYNEQFF,TGCGCCAGCAGGCAAGTGGGAGGATCCTACAATGAGCAGTTCTTC
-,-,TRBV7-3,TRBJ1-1,CASSLGAGTEAFF,TGTGCCAGCAGCTTAGGGGCTGGGACTGAAGCTTTCTTT
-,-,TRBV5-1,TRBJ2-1,CASSLTDNEQFF,TGCGCCAGCAGCTTGACCGATAATGAGCAGTTCTTC
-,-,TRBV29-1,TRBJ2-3,CSVTALTDTQYF,TGCAGCGTTACGGCGCTCACAGATACGCAGTATTTT
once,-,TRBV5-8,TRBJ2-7,CASSPGLLEQYF,TGTGCCAGCAGCCCGGGTCTCCTCGAGCAGTACTTC
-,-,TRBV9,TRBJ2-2,CASSVVESGELFF,TGTGCCAGCAGCGTAGTTGAATCCGGGGAGCTGTTTTTT
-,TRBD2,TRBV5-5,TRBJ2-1,CASSIAGGPWNEQFF,TGTGCCAGCAGCATAGCGGGAGGGCCCTGGAATGAGCAGTTCTTC
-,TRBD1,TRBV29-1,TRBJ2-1,CSVGGTGFPQFF,TGCAGCGTTGGCGGGACAGGGTTCCCTCAGTTCTTC
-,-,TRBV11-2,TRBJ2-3,CATRDYRPDTQYF,TGTGCCACCCGAGACTACCGCCCAGATACGCAGTATTTT
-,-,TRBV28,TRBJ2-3,CASSFEASTDTQYF,TGTGCCAGCAGTTTCGAAGCTAGCACAGATACGCAGTATTTT
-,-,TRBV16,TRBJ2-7,CASSQSRWEGQYF,TGTGCCAGCAGCCAATCAAGGTGGGAAGGGCAGTACTTC